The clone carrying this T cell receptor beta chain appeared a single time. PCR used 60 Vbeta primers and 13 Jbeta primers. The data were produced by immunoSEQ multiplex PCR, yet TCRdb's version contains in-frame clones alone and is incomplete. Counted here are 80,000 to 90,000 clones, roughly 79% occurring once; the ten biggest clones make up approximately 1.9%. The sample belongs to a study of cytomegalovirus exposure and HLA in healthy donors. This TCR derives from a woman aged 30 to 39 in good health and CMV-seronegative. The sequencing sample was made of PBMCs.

The CDR3 nucleotides are TGTGCCAGCAGTCTTCTGTGGCGGGAGGGCGAGAATGAGCAGTTCTTC. As protein: CASSLLWREGENEQFF. The gene calls are TRBV11-2 and TRBJ2-1; TRBD2 agrees at 9 bases. Germline values: CDR1 SGHAT, CDR2 FQNNGV. V trimming: 6 bases; J trimming: 7 bases; junction bases outside the gene matches: 13. CDR3 length: 16 residues.